This T cell receptor beta chain was captured in a study of T cell responses to AZD1222 COVID-19 vaccine. Regarding the study as a whole: Spike-specific TCRs gained breadth and depth after people received two AZD1222 doses. Donors were chiefly white British, with a greater number of females, and clonal diversity was perhaps underestimated.

On this clone: Antigen specificity is unknown.

Measured with immunoSEQ multiplex PCR; TCRdb has only the in-frame clones, and not every one. The sample holds roughly 170,000 clones, 90% to 95% seen once. The CDR3 totals 14 residues. The material sequenced was peripheral blood, taken on day 0 of AZD1222 vaccination. This TCR was sampled from an adult in good health. The chain employs TRBV21-1 and TRBJ2-1; TRBD2 is taken as the D call from the table, unchecked against the DNA. TRBV21-1 is an annotated pseudogene. This chain's CDR3 is CASSWRGGAYEQFF. The CDR3 DNA reads TGTGCCAGCAGCTGGCGCGGGGGGGCGTATGAGCAGTTCTTC.